Listed below are T cell receptor beta chains from one sample, sequenced in a study of T cells in localized non-small cell lung cancer. The assay was immunoSEQ multiplex PCR, and TCRdb's table has in-frame clones only and misses some. The repertoire includes 25,000 to 30,000 clones, around 92% of them detected once, and around 4% sits in the top ten. Sample: peripheral blood mononuclear cells, taken before any cancer treatment. Every receptor here comes from a woman aged 35-70 years with stage III lung adenocarcinoma. The CDR3 runs from the conserved cysteine through the conserved F or W. A D gene is named only where the DNA matches it firmly. Clone size is not always given. Where it is, it says once, few, many or a class for expanded clones.

j_call,d_call,clone_size,v_call,cdr3_nt,cdr3_aa
TRBJ2-5,.,.,TRBV2,TGTGCCAGCATAGTCGGTGTACACGGAGAGACCCAGTACTTC,CASIVGVHGETQYF
TRBJ2-3,TRBD2,.,TRBV13,TGTGCCAGCAGCTCCGTAACTAGCGTGGCAGATACGCAGTATTTT,CASSSVTSVADTQYF
TRBJ2-3,.,.,TRBV5-4,TGTGCCAGCAGCTTGGGAGCGAGCACAGATACGCAGTATTTT,CASSLGASTDTQYF
TRBJ2-7,.,once,TRBV30,TGTGCCTGGAGTTTCACCGGGACAAGGATTCGGCAGTACTTC,CAWSFTGTRIRQYF
TRBJ1-5,.,.,TRBV7-6,TGTGCCAGCAGCTTATCAGAACTTTCCCAGCCCCAGCATTTT,CASSLSELSQPQHF
TRBJ1-2,.,few,TRBV6-6,TGTGCCAGCAGTTACAGGGCGGAATCAAGAATCTACACCTTC,CASSYRAESRIYTF
TRBJ2-1,TRBD2,.,TRBV4-2,TGTGCCAGCAGCCAAGGCGGGAGGGCCGACAATGAGCAGTTCTTC,CASSQGGRADNEQFF
TRBJ2-1,TRBD2,.,TRBV10-2,TGCGCCAGCAGTGGGACTAGCGGAGATCTCTACAATGAGCAGTTCTTC,CASSGTSGDLYNEQFF
TRBJ2-1,.,.,TRBV27,TGTGCCAGCACTCCCCGCGTCGGCCTAGCGCTTAACAATGAGCAGTTCTTC,CASTPRVGLALNNEQFF
TRBJ2-3,TRBD2,.,TRBV27,TGTGCCAGCAGTTCCCCATCCGGGGGAGGGGTGCCAGATACGCAGTATTTT,CASSSPSGGGVPDTQYF
TRBJ1-2,TRBD1,.,TRBV5-1,TGCGCCAGCAGCCCAGGGGGGAATGGCTACACCTTC,CASSPGGNGYTF
TRBJ2-1,TRBD1,.,TRBV7-9,TGTGCCAGCAGTTCCGGGACAGGGTCGAATGAGCAGTTCTTC,CASSSGTGSNEQFF
TRBJ2-7,.,few,TRBV28,TGTGCCAGCAGGCGTAGGGACCCAGAGGGGTCCTACGAGCAGTACTTC,CASRRRDPEGSYEQYF
TRBJ1-2,TRBD1,.,TRBV2,TGTGCCAGCAGTGGGACAGGGGAACATGGCTACACCTTC,CASSGTGEHGYTF
TRBJ2-5,.,.,TRBV7-2,TGTGCCAGCAGCTTAGGGTCTACCTCACAAGAGACCCAGTACTTC,CASSLGSTSQETQYF
TRBJ2-1,.,.,TRBV28,TGTGCCAGCAGCCCCAATTCCAATGAGCAGTTCTTC,CASSPNSNEQFF